These 17 T cell receptor beta chains were all obtained from the same sample, sequenced in a study of blood T cell repertoires in COVID-19. Profiled with immunoSEQ multiplex PCR; TCRdb holds only in-frame clones, not every one. This sample carries around 210,000 clones, roughly 90% of them seen once, and the ten largest clones take about 18%. Input material: peripheral blood. The receptors originated from a man aged 50-60 years with COVID-19, enrolled during active disease.

The V and J genes are TRBV27 and TRBJ2-1, with TRBD2 matching 11 bases. Losses at the gene ends were 4 bases for V and 4 bases for J; bases not matched to a gene: 9. The germline gives CDR1 MNHEY, CDR2 SMNVEV (reference sequence). This CDR3 has 17 residues. The CDR3 nucleotides read TGTGCCAGCAGTTCCTATCCGGGACTAGCGGCGTACAATGAGCAGTTCTTC. This sequence encodes CASSSYPGLAAYNEQFF.

The chain links TRBV18 to TRBJ1-1; TRBD1 matches 9 bases. J was trimmed by 6 bases and V by 3 bases; bases with no gene match: 5. This CDR3 region has 14 residues. Germline lookup yields CDR1 KGHSH and CDR2 LQKENI. The CDR3 spells CASSPGTGWAEAFF. CDR3 coding DNA: TGTGCCAGCTCACCCGGGACAGGGTGGGCTGAAGCTTTCTTT.

The V call is TRBV3-1 (or the pseudogene TRBV3-2), the J call TRBJ1-6, with D unclear. V was trimmed by 3 bases and J by 7 bases, leaving 13 bases between them. The length of the CDR3 is 15 residues. Germline loops: CDR1 LGHDT, CDR2 YNNKEL (reference sequence). The CDR3 DNA is TGTGCCAGCAGCCAGTTGCCGGGGTGGAATTCACCCCTCCACTTT. Protein product: CASSQLPGWNSPLHF.

The chain joins TRBV14 to TRBJ1-6, with a tentative D call TRBD1 (6 bases). Trimming removed 3 bases at V and 7 bases at J, with 13 bases between. This CDR3 region has 15 residues. Germline values: CDR1 SGHDN, CDR2 FVKESK. CDR3 loop: CASSQSRGSNSPLHF. The CDR3 DNA is TGTGCCAGCAGCCAGAGCAGGGGAAGCAATTCACCCCTCCACTTT. Full variable domain (remainder filled in from reference TRBV14 and TRBJ1-6): EAGVTQFPSHSVIEKGQTVTLRCDPISGHDNLYWYRRVMGKEIKFLLHFVKESKQDESGMPNNRFLAERTGGTYSTLKVQPAELEDSGVYFCASSQSRGSNSPLHFGNGTRLTVT.

This chain's CDR3 is CSVAGTAFQETQYF. The CDR3 DNA reads TGCAGCGTCGCCGGGACAGCCTTCCAAGAGACCCAGTACTTC. J is TRBJ2-5 and V is TRBV29-1; 7 nucleotides align to TRBD1. Trimming removed 6 bases from V and 1 base from J; junction bases left unmatched: 8. This CDR3 is built from 14 residues. Germline CDR1 reads SQVTM; CDR2 reads ANQGSEA. The complete variable domain, with remaining parts taken from reference TRBV29-1 and TRBJ2-5, reads SAVISQKPSRDICQRGTSLTIQCQVDSQVTMMFWYRQQPGQSLTLIATANQGSEATYESGFVIDKFPISRPNLTFSTLTVSNMSPEDSSIYLCSVAGTAFQETQYFGPGTRLLVL.

The genes are TRBV9 and TRBJ2-5; the match to TRBD2 covers 13 bases. From germline, CDR1 is SGDLS and CDR2 YYNGEE. CDR3 length: 16 residues. The V and J ends lost 1 base and 3 bases, in that order; junction bases with no gene match: 3. CDR3 residues: CASSVTSGGAKETQYF. The CDR3 coding sequence is TGTGCCAGCAGCGTAACTAGCGGGGGGGCAAAAGAGACCCAGTACTTC.

In this sample, this clone turned up a few times. The J gene is TRBJ1-5, the V gene TRBV2; TRBD1 matches 9 bases. The V and J ends lost 6 bases and 4 bases, in that order; junction bases with no gene match: 7. The CDR3 contains 15 residues. Per germline, CDR1 SNHLY and CDR2 FYNNEI. The CDR3, as DNA: TGTGCCAGCAGCGCTCTGACAGGGGGTAATCAGCCCCAGCATTTT. Translated: CASSALTGGNQPQHF.

The chain has TRBV6-2 or TRBV6-3 and TRBJ2-2, with 9 bases fitting TRBD2. Germline lookup yields CDR1 MNHEY and CDR2 SVGEGT. Trimming removed 0 bases from V and 2 bases from J; junction bases left unmatched: 7. The CDR3 sequence is 18 residues long. In DNA form, the CDR3 reads TGTGCCAGCAGTTACTCGAGGTCTAGCGGGAAAAACACCGGGGAGCTGTTTTTT. Amino acid sequence: CASSYSRSSGKNTGELFF.

The chain links TRBV3-1 (or the pseudogene TRBV3-2) to TRBJ1-3; TRBD1 matches 7 bases. There are 14 residues in the CDR3. Per germline, CDR1 LGHDT and CDR2 YNNKEL (reference sequence). V lost 5 bases to trimming and J lost 4 bases; unmatched junction nucleotides: 5. CDR3 region: CASSVPGQGNTIYF. Here the CDR3 DNA reads TGTGCCAGCAGCGTTCCGGGACAGGGAAACACCATATATTTT.

The gene calls are TRBV20-1 and TRBJ2-1; D unclear. The CDR3 contains 11 residues. Deletions cut 5 bases from V and 5 bases from J, with 7 bases between. Germline CDR1 reads DFQATT; CDR2 reads SNEGSKA (reference sequence). CDR3 region: CSARTNNEQFF. The DNA for the CDR3 is TGCAGTGCTCGAACTAACAATGAGCAGTTCTTC.

The J gene is TRBJ2-2, the V gene TRBV24-1; D call uncertain. The germline V gene encodes CDR1 KGHDR and CDR2 SFDVKD. V shed 9 bases and J shed 5 bases, with 12 bases lying between them. CDR3 length equals 13 residues. The CDR3 coding sequence is TGTGCCACCGAGGAACGGGTTACCGGGGAGCTGTTTTTT. As protein: CATEERVTGELFF.

This chain links TRBV27 with TRBJ2-1; a possible D gene is TRBD1 (5 bases). This CDR3 comprises 14 residues. CDR1 MNHEY and CDR2 SMNVEV come from the germline V gene (reference sequence). Deletions cut 4 bases from V and 6 bases from J, with 13 bases between. The CDR3 nucleotides read TGTGCCAGCAGTTCACCAGGGCCTACCAATGAGCAGTTCTTC. It encodes CASSSPGPTNEQFF.

This clone was seen a single time. The chain uses TRBV11-1 and TRBJ2-3, with a possible D match to TRBD1 (6 bases). Trimming removed 5 bases from V and 2 bases from J, with 17 bases in between. In germline, CDR1 is SGHAT, CDR2 FQDESV (reference sequence). The CDR3 consists of 16 residues. In nucleotides, the CDR3 is TGTGCCAGCAGCCCCGGACCGGGACAAAACACAGATACGCAGTATTTT. Translated, it gives CASSPGPGQNTDTQYF.

The chain couples TRBV5-1 to TRBJ2-2; possible D gene TRBD1, 6 bases. The CDR3 totals 13 residues. Germline V CDR1 and CDR2: SGHRS, YFSETQ. V shed 6 bases and J shed 4 bases, with 10 bases lying between them. CDR3 sequence: CASKTGSTGELFF. CDR3 bases: TGCGCCAGCAAGACAGGAAGCACCGGGGAGCTGTTTTTT.

The chain carries TRBV6-6 and TRBJ2-7, with TRBD1 matching over 7 bases. Germline V CDR1 and CDR2: MNHNY, SVGAGI (reference sequence). With V trimmed by 4 bases and J by 0 bases, 9 bases remained unmatched. The CDR3 totals 16 residues. The CDR3 DNA is TGTGCCAGCAGTTCCACAGGGGTCCGGAGCTCCTACGAGCAGTACTTC. Protein sequence: CASSSTGVRSSYEQYF.

In its sample, this clone was seen once. The V call is TRBV4-2, the J call TRBJ2-5, with 7 bases fitting TRBD1. From germline, CDR1 is LGHNA and CDR2 YNFKEQ. The CDR3 is 19 amino acids. Losses at the gene ends were 0 bases for V and 2 bases for J; bases not matched to a gene: 15. CDR3 nucleotides: TGTGCCAGCAGCCAAGATGAAAGTTCGAGACAGGGAATACAAGAGACCCAGTACTTC. Translation: CASSQDESSRQGIQETQYF.

V is TRBV5-5 and J is TRBJ2-7; 12 bases match TRBD2. The CDR3 runs 15 residues. Germline V gives CDR1 SGHKS, CDR2 YYEKEE (reference sequence). The V and J ends lost 2 bases and 9 bases, in that order; junction bases with no gene match: 9. The CDR3 sequence is CASSFRLAGGLVQYF. CDR3 in DNA: TGTGCCAGCAGCTTTCGTCTAGCGGGAGGGCTCGTGCAGTACTTC. The whole variable domain, remainder taken from reference TRBV5-5 and TRBJ2-7, is DAGVTQSPTHLIKTRGQQVTLRCSPISGHKSVSWYQQVLGQGPQFIFQYYEKEERGRGNFPDRFSARQFPNYSSELNVNALLLGDSALYLCASSFRLAGGLVQYFGPGTRLTVT.